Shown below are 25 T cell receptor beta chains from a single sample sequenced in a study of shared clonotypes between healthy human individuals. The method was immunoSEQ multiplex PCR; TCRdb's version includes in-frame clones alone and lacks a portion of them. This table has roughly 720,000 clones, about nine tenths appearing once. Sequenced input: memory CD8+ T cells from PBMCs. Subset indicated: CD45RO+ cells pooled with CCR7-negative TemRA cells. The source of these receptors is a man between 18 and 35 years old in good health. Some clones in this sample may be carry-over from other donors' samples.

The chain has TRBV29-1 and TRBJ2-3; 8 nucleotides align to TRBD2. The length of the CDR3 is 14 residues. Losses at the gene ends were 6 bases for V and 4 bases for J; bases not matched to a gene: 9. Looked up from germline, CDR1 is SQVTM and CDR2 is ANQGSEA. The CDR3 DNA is TGCAGCGTCGGGAGCGGGGGAGGTGCAGATACGCAGTATTTT. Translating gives CSVGSGGGADTQYF.

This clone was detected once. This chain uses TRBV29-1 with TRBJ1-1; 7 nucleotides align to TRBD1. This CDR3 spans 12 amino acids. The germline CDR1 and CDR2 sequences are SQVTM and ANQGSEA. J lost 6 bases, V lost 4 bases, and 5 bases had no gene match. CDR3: CSVGHRGAEAFF. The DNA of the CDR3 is TGCAGCGTTGGACACAGGGGCGCTGAAGCTTTCTTT.

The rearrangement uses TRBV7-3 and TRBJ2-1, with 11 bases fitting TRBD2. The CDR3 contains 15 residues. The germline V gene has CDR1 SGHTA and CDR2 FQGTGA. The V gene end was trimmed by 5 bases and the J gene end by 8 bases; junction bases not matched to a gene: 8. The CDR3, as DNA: TGTGCCAGCAGCCTCGGGACTAGCGGTAGGGATGAGCAGTTCTTC. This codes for CASSLGTSGRDEQFF.

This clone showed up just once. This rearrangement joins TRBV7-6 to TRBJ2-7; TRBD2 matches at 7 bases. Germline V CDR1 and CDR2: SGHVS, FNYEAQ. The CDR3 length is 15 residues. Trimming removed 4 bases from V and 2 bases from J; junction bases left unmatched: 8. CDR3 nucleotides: TGTGCCAGCAGCTCCCCGACGGGAGGACCCTACGAGCAGTACTTC. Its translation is CASSSPTGGPYEQYF.

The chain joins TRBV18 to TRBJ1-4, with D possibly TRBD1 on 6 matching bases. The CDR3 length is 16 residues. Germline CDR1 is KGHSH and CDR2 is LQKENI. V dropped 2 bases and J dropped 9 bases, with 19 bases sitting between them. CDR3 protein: CASSPGTGTPRKKLFF. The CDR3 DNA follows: TGTGCCAGCTCACCAGGAACCGGGACACCGAGGAAAAAACTGTTTTTT.

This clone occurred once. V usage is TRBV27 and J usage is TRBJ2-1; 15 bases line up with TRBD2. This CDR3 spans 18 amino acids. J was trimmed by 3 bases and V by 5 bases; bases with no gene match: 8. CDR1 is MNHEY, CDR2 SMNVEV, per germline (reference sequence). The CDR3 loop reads CASSIGTSGRMVYNEQFF. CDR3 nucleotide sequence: TGTGCCAGCAGTATCGGGACTAGCGGGAGGATGGTCTACAATGAGCAGTTCTTC.

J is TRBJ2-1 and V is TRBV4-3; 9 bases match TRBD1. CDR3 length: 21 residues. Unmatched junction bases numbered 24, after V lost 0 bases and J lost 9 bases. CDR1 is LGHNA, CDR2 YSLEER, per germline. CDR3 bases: TGCGCCAGCAGCCAAGATCCTACAGGGGGCATCTTAGAACTCGAAAGAAGTGAGCAGTTCTTC. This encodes CASSQDPTGGILELERSEQFF.

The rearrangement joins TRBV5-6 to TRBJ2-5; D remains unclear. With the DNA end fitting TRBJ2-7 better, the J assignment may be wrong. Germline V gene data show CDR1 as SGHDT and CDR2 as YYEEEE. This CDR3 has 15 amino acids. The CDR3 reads CASSLAFFPQYEQYF. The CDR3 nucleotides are TGTGCCAGCAGCTTGGCCTTCTTTCCCCAATACGAGCAGTACTTC.

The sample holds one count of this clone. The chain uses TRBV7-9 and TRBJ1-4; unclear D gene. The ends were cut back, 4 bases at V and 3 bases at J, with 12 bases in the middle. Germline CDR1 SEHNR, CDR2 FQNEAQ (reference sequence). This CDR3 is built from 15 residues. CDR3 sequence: CASSSPYSSNEKLFF. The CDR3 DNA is TGTGCCAGCAGCTCCCCTTACAGTTCTAATGAAAAACTGTTTTTT.

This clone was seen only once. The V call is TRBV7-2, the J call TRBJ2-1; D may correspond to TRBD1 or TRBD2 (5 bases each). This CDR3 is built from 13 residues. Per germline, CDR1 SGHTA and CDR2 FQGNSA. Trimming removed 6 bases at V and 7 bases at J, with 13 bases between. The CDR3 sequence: CASSLTEGNEQFF. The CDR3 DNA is TGTGCCAGCAGTCTGACCGAGGGGAATGAGCAGTTCTTC.

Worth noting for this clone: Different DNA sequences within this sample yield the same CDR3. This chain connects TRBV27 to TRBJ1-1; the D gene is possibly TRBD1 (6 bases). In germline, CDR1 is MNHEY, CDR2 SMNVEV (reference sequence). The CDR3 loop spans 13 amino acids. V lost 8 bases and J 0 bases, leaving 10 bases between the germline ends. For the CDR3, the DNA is TGTGCCAGCCAGGGACATCTGAACACTGAAGCTTTCTTT. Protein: CASQGHLNTEAFF.

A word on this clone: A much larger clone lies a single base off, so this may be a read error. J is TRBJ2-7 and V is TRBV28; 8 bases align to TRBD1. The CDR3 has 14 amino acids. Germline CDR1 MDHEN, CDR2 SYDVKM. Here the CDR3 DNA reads TGTGCCGGCAGTTTTGAGGCAGGGGGCGACGAGCAGTACTTC. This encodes CAGSFEAGGDEQYF.

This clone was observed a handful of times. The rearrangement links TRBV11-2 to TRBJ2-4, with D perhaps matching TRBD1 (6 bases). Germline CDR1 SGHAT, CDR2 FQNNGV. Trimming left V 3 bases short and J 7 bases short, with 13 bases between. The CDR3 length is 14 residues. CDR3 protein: CASSFSTGLNIQYF. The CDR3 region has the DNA TGTGCCAGCAGCTTTTCAACAGGGCTTAACATTCAGTACTTC.

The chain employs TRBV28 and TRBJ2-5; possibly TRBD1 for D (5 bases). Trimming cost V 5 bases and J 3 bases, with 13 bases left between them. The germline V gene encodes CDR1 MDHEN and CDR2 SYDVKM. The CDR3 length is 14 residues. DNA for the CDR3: TGTGCCAGCAGTACGCTAACAGGTGAAGAGACCCAGTACTTC. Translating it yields CASSTLTGEETQYF.

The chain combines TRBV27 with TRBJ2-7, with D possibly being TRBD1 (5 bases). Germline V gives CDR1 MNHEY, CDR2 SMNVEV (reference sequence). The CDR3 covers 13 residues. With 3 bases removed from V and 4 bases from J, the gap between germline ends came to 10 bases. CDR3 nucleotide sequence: TGTGCCAGCAGTTTGGGGCCCTTGTACGAGCAGTACTTC. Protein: CASSLGPLYEQYF.

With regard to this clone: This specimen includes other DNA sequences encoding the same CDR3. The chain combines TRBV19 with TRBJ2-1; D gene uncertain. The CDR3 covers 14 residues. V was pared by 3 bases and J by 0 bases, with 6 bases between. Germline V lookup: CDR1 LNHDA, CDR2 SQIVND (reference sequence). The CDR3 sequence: CASSMKSSYNEQFF. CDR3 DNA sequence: TGTGCCAGTAGTATGAAGAGCTCCTACAATGAGCAGTTCTTC.

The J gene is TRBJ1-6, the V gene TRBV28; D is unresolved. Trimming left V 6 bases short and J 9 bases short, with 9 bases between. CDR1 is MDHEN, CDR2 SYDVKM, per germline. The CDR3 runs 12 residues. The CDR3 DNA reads TGTGCCAGCAGCCCCTCTCTTTCACCCCTCCACTTT. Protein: CASSPSLSPLHF.

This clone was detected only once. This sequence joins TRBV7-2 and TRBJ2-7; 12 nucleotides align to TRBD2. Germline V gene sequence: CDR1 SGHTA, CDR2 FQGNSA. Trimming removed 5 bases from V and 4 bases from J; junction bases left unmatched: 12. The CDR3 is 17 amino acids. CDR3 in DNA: TGTGCCAGCAGCCGCTACCCGACTAGCGGGAGAGGATACGAGCAGTACTTC. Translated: CASSRYPTSGRGYEQYF.

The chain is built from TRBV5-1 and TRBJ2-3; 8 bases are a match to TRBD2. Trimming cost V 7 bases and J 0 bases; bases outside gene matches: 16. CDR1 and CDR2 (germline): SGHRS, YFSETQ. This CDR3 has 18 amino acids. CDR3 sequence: CASRLTSESLTSTDTQYF. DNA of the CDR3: TGCGCCAGCCGTCTGACTAGCGAAAGTTTAACGAGCACAGATACGCAGTATTTT.

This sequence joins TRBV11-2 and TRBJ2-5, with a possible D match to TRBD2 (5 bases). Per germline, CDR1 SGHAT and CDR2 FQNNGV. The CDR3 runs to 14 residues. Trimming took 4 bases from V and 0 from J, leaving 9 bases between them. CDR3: CASSSRAHQETQYF. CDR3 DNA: TGTGCCAGCAGCTCGCGGGCGCACCAAGAGACCCAGTACTTC.

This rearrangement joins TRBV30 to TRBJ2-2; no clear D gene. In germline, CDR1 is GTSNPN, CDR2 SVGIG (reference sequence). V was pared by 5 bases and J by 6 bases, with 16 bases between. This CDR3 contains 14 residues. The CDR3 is CAWAERARAGELFF. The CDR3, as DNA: TGTGCCTGGGCGGAAAGGGCGCGCGCCGGGGAGCTGTTTTTT.

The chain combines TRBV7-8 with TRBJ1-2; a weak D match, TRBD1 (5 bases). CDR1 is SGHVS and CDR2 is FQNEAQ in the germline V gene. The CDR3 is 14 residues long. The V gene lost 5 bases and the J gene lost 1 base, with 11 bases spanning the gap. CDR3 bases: TGTGCCAGCAGCCTCGGGGGGTTTAACTATGGCTACACCTTC. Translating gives CASSLGGFNYGYTF.

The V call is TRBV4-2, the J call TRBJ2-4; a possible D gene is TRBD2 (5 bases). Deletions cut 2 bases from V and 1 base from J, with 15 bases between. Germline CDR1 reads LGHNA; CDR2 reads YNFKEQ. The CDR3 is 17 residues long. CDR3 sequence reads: CASSQPSSMHAKNIQYF. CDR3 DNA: TGTGCCAGCAGCCAACCATCTAGCATGCATGCCAAAAACATTCAGTACTTC.

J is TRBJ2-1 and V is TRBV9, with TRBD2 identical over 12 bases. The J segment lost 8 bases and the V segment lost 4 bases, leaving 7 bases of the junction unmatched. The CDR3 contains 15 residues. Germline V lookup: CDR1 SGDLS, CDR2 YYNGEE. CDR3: CASSLTSGSRDEQFF. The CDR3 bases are TGTGCCAGCAGCCTGACTAGCGGGAGCCGCGATGAGCAGTTCTTC.

CDR3 in amino acids: CASSLQAMNTEAFF. The CDR3 nucleotides are TGCGCCAGCAGCTTACAGGCCATGAACACTGAAGCTTTCTTT. The V call is TRBV5-1, the J call TRBJ1-1; possibly TRBD1 for D (5 bases). V was clipped by 2 bases and J by 0 bases, with 8 bases between them. The CDR3 covers 14 residues. Germline lookup yields CDR1 SGHRS and CDR2 YFSETQ.